A selection of T cell receptor beta chains follows, all from one sample in a study of T cells in Graves' hyperthyroidism and ophthalmopathy. TCRdb redid the calling of the multiplex PCR reads with MiXCR, one entry per CDR3 protein. The table has a few hundred thousand distinct CDR3 sequences, around 25% seen once. The sample consisted of blood. The receptor set was obtained from a man between 45 and 60 years old with Graves' hyperthyroidism. Both conserved end residues are part of each CDR3. Fields, in order: J gene, D gene, V gene, clone size, CDR3 DNA, CDR3 protein. D genes are given only for firm matches. Clone sizes are given selectively: once, few, many, or a class where the clone is expanded.

J gene: TRBJ2-3; D gene: NA; V gene: TRBV3-1; clone size: NA; CDR3 DNA: TGTGCCAGCAGCTCAACGAGAGATACGCAGTATTTT; CDR3 protein: CASSSTRDTQYF
J gene: TRBJ1-2; D gene: NA; V gene: TRBV20-1; clone size: many; CDR3 DNA: TGCAGTGCTAGGGAGCCAGGGGATCTCTACACCTTC; CDR3 protein: CSAREPGDLYTF
J gene: TRBJ2-5; D gene: NA; V gene: TRBV6-1; clone size: NA; CDR3 DNA: TGTGCCAGCAGTACCCCAGAGACCCAGTACTTC; CDR3 protein: CASSTPETQYF
J gene: TRBJ2-2; D gene: NA; V gene: TRBV5-5; clone size: NA; CDR3 DNA: TGTGCCAGCAGCCCAACCATCGCCAGGGGATCGAACACCGGGGAGCTGTTTTTT; CDR3 protein: CASSPTIARGSNTGELFF
J gene: TRBJ1-2; D gene: NA; V gene: TRBV28; clone size: NA; CDR3 DNA: TGTGCGGCTTTGAAGGGCGACTATGGCTACACCTTC; CDR3 protein: CAALKGDYGYTF
J gene: TRBJ2-1; D gene: NA; V gene: TRBV20-1; clone size: NA; CDR3 DNA: TGCAGTGCTGCTTTAGCGGATAGGGCCTACAATGAGCAGTTCTTC; CDR3 protein: CSAALADRAYNEQFF
J gene: TRBJ1-1; D gene: NA; V gene: TRBV7-2; clone size: NA; CDR3 DNA: TGTGCCAGCAGCTTTGTTAGGGCTGGAGGGGCTTTCTTT; CDR3 protein: CASSFVRAGGAFF
J gene: TRBJ2-1; D gene: TRBD2; V gene: TRBV12-5; clone size: many; CDR3 DNA: TGTGCTAGTGGTAAAGGACTAGCGGGTTACAATGAGCAGTTCTTC; CDR3 protein: CASGKGLAGYNEQFF
J gene: TRBJ2-1; D gene: TRBD1; V gene: TRBV12-3/TRBV12-4; clone size: few; CDR3 DNA: TGTGCCAGCAGTTCCGGGACAGGGGACAACAATGAGCAGTTCTTC; CDR3 protein: CASSSGTGDNNEQFF
J gene: TRBJ2-5; D gene: NA; V gene: TRBV19; clone size: NA; CDR3 DNA: TGTGCCAGTAGTAATCCGGGAGAAGAGACCCAGTACTTC; CDR3 protein: CASSNPGEETQYF
J gene: TRBJ1-2; D gene: NA; V gene: TRBV2; clone size: many; CDR3 DNA: TGTGCCAGCAGTTACGGGGTTTCAGGGGCGGACTATGGCTACACCTTC; CDR3 protein: CASSYGVSGADYGYTF
J gene: TRBJ1-1; D gene: NA; V gene: TRBV18; clone size: few; CDR3 DNA: TGTGCCAGCTCATTCCCAGGACAGGAAGCTTTCTTT; CDR3 protein: CASSFPGQEAFF
J gene: TRBJ2-3; D gene: TRBD2; V gene: TRBV7-9; clone size: NA; CDR3 DNA: TGTGCCAGCAGCTTAGTGGCTAGCGGGAGTTTTTACCCAGATACGCAGTATTTT; CDR3 protein: CASSLVASGSFYPDTQYF
J gene: TRBJ1-1; D gene: NA; V gene: TRBV2; clone size: few; CDR3 DNA: TGTGCCAGCAGTAAAGAGGACGGGTCGTTTACTGAAGCTTTCTTT; CDR3 protein: CASSKEDGSFTEAFF
J gene: TRBJ2-2; D gene: TRBD2; V gene: TRBV7-9; clone size: NA; CDR3 DNA: TGTGCCAGCATCGAGACTAGCGCCCTGATGTCCGGGGAGCTGTTTTTT; CDR3 protein: CASIETSALMSGELFF
J gene: TRBJ1-5; D gene: TRBD1; V gene: TRBV27; clone size: few; CDR3 DNA: TGTGCCAGCAGTTTATTGTCAGGGGGCGGACAGCCCCAGCATTTT; CDR3 protein: CASSLLSGGGQPQHF
J gene: TRBJ2-1; D gene: NA; V gene: TRBV28; clone size: NA; CDR3 DNA: TGTGCCAGCAGTGTTCAGGGGTTAAATGAGCAGTTCTTC; CDR3 protein: CASSVQGLNEQFF
J gene: TRBJ2-7; D gene: NA; V gene: TRBV20-1; clone size: few; CDR3 DNA: TGCAGTGCTAATGCGGGTTCCTACGAGCAGTACTTC; CDR3 protein: CSANAGSYEQYF
J gene: TRBJ2-3; D gene: NA; V gene: TRBV19; clone size: few; CDR3 DNA: TGTGCCAGTAGTCTCGACAGGTCGGGGGGCACAGATACGCAGTATTTT; CDR3 protein: CASSLDRSGGTDTQYF
J gene: TRBJ2-2; D gene: TRBD1; V gene: TRBV7-6; clone size: NA; CDR3 DNA: TGTGCCAGCAGCTTCTCCGGGACAGGGTATTCCGGGGAGCTGTTTTTT; CDR3 protein: CASSFSGTGYSGELFF
J gene: TRBJ1-1; D gene: TRBD1; V gene: TRBV12-3/TRBV12-4; clone size: many; CDR3 DNA: TGTGCCAGCAGCCGCCGGGACAGGAACACTGAAGCTTTCTTT; CDR3 protein: CASSRRDRNTEAFF
J gene: TRBJ2-7; D gene: TRBD2; V gene: TRBV9; clone size: NA; CDR3 DNA: TGTGCCAGCAGCCCTATGGTACTAGCGGGTACCTACGAGCAGTACTTC; CDR3 protein: CASSPMVLAGTYEQYF
J gene: TRBJ2-7; D gene: NA; V gene: TRBV19; clone size: NA; CDR3 DNA: TGTGCCAGTAGTACGACAGCATCCTACGAGCAGTACTTC; CDR3 protein: CASSTTASYEQYF
J gene: TRBJ2-2; D gene: TRBD1; V gene: TRBV28; clone size: few; CDR3 DNA: TGTGCCAGCAGTCCCCGGACAGGGCACACCGGGGAGCTGTTTTTT; CDR3 protein: CASSPRTGHTGELFF
J gene: TRBJ2-7; D gene: TRBD1; V gene: TRBV11-2; clone size: NA; CDR3 DNA: TGTGCCAGCAGCTGGGGACAGGGTACCGACGAGCAGTACTTC; CDR3 protein: CASSWGQGTDEQYF
J gene: TRBJ2-2; D gene: NA; V gene: TRBV2; clone size: NA; CDR3 DNA: TGTGCCAGCAGCCGGGACCTAACCACCGGGGAGCTGTTTTTT; CDR3 protein: CASSRDLTTGELFF
J gene: TRBJ2-7; D gene: TRBD1; V gene: TRBV9; clone size: few; CDR3 DNA: TGTGCCAGCAGCCACACCCCGACAGGGATCTACGAGCAGTACTTC; CDR3 protein: CASSHTPTGIYEQYF
J gene: TRBJ2-2; D gene: TRBD2; V gene: TRBV12-3/TRBV12-4; clone size: NA; CDR3 DNA: TGTGCCAGCACTCCGGGACTATTAAACACCGGGGAGCTGTTTTTT; CDR3 protein: CASTPGLLNTGELFF
J gene: TRBJ2-3; D gene: NA; V gene: TRBV9; clone size: NA; CDR3 DNA: TGTGCCAGCAGCGTAGTCGGGTCGGATACGCAGTATTTT; CDR3 protein: CASSVVGSDTQYF
J gene: TRBJ2-7; D gene: TRBD1; V gene: TRBV18; clone size: many; CDR3 DNA: TGTGCCAGCTCACCAGTGCTGGGGACAGGGCCTTCCGAGCAGTACTTC; CDR3 protein: CASSPVLGTGPSEQYF
J gene: TRBJ2-7; D gene: TRBD1; V gene: TRBV12-3/TRBV12-4; clone size: many; CDR3 DNA: TGTGCCAGCAGCATAACCCGGGACAGCTACGAGCAGTACTTC; CDR3 protein: CASSITRDSYEQYF
J gene: TRBJ2-2; D gene: TRBD1; V gene: TRBV11-2; clone size: NA; CDR3 DNA: TGTGCCAGCAGGGCAACAGGGGGCACCGGGGAGCTGTTTTTT; CDR3 protein: CASRATGGTGELFF
J gene: TRBJ1-4; D gene: NA; V gene: TRBV28; clone size: NA; CDR3 DNA: TGTGCCAGCAGTTCCCCGGGGGATGAAAAACTGTTTTTT; CDR3 protein: CASSSPGDEKLFF
J gene: TRBJ2-3; D gene: NA; V gene: TRBV7-2; clone size: NA; CDR3 DNA: TGTGCCAGCAGTCATCAACTGGCGGATACGCAGTATTTT; CDR3 protein: CASSHQLADTQYF
J gene: TRBJ2-7; D gene: NA; V gene: TRBV6-2/TRBV6-3; clone size: NA; CDR3 DNA: TGTGCCAGCAGTTACACCCCAAACGGCGAGCAGTACTTC; CDR3 protein: CASSYTPNGEQYF
J gene: TRBJ1-1; D gene: NA; V gene: TRBV12-3/TRBV12-4; clone size: NA; CDR3 DNA: TGTGCCAGCAGGCCAGGGTACTTGGATGAAGCTTTCTTT; CDR3 protein: CASRPGYLDEAFF
J gene: TRBJ1-1; D gene: NA; V gene: TRBV10-3; clone size: NA; CDR3 DNA: TGTGCCATCGGGAAGACCGACACTGAAGCTTTCTTT; CDR3 protein: CAIGKTDTEAFF